A selection of T cell receptor beta chains follows, all from one sample in a study of glioma-infiltrating T cells. Each CDR3 protein gets one entry after TCRdb re-called the multiplex PCR reads with MiXCR. Among around 140,000 distinct CDR3 sequences listed, about two fifths were seen once. The sample comprised glioma tissue, nonneoplastic brain tissue, or PBMCs (not recorded which). The receptors stem from a human donor with low-grade glioma or glioblastoma, undergoing nonglioma brain surgery, or in good health (not recorded which). Each CDR3 is given with its conserved first and last residue. Each record gives: CDR3 DNA, CDR3 protein, V gene, J gene, D gene, clone size, CDR3 length. The D gene is left open where the match is weak. Part of the rows lack a size; the others show once, few, many or a class for expanded clones.

DNA: TGTGCCAGCGGAACTGGTTGGGGGCAGTATTTT; CDR3: CASGTGWGQYF; V: TRBV2; J: TRBJ2-3; D: .; size: many; length: 11
DNA: TGTGCCACCAGTGGAGCCGGGGGACACAATGAGCAGTTCTTC; CDR3: CATSGAGGHNEQFF; V: TRBV24-1; J: TRBJ2-1; D: .; size: .; length: 14
DNA: TGTGCCAGCAGCTTATTCAGGGGCTATGGCTACACCTTC; CDR3: CASSLFRGYGYTF; V: TRBV7-2; J: TRBJ1-2; D: .; size: few; length: 13
DNA: TGCAGTGCTAGGACTCAACAGGATACGCAGTATTTT; CDR3: CSARTQQDTQYF; V: TRBV20-1; J: TRBJ2-3; D: .; size: .; length: 12
DNA: TGTGCCAGCAAGATACAGTTAAGCTCCTACGAGCAGTACTTC; CDR3: CASKIQLSSYEQYF; V: TRBV6-1; J: TRBJ2-7; D: .; size: few; length: 14
DNA: TGTGCCAGCAAGGGGGAGAGCTCCTACAATGAGCAGTTCTTC; CDR3: CASKGESSYNEQFF; V: TRBV2; J: TRBJ2-1; D: .; size: .; length: 14
DNA: TGTGCCAGTAGCCCCACTAGCGGTGAATACAATGAGCAGTTCTTC; CDR3: CASSPTSGEYNEQFF; V: TRBV19; J: TRBJ2-1; D: TRBD2; size: few; length: 15
DNA: TGTGCCAGCACCGACTCCAGGACAGGGATGAAGACCCAGTACTTC; CDR3: CASTDSRTGMKTQYF; V: TRBV27; J: TRBJ2-5; D: TRBD1; size: .; length: 15
DNA: TGTGCCAGCAGCCAAACTAGCGGGGGGGGCCCCTGGAATGAGCAGTTCTTC; CDR3: CASSQTSGGGPWNEQFF; V: TRBV11-1; J: TRBJ2-1; D: TRBD2; size: .; length: 17
DNA: TGTGCCATCAGTGGATACGCAGGGGATGTGAACACTGAAGCTTTCTTT; CDR3: CAISGYAGDVNTEAFF; V: TRBV10-3; J: TRBJ1-1; D: .; size: .; length: 16
DNA: TGCAGTGCTAGAGGGTTTCGAGTCACAGGGGAGGCTGAAGCTTTCTTT; CDR3: CSARGFRVTGEAEAFF; V: TRBV20-1; J: TRBJ1-1; D: TRBD1; size: .; length: 16
DNA: TGTGCCAGCAGCTTAGCGTTCGGTATTACTAGCACAGATACGCAGTATTTT; CDR3: CASSLAFGITSTDTQYF; V: TRBV7-6; J: TRBJ2-3; D: .; size: .; length: 17
DNA: TGTGCCATCAGTGAGAGACGCTTGAACACTGAAGCTTTCTTT; CDR3: CAISERRLNTEAFF; V: TRBV10-3; J: TRBJ1-1; D: .; size: .; length: 14
DNA: TGTGCCAGCAGTGAATCGGAGGGCGAAGCTTTCTTT; CDR3: CASSESEGEAFF; V: TRBV2; J: TRBJ1-1; D: .; size: .; length: 12
DNA: TGCAGTGCTAGTGCACCCGGCCTATTGGGCGAGCAGTACTTC; CDR3: CSASAPGLLGEQYF; V: TRBV20-1; J: TRBJ2-7; D: .; size: .; length: 14
DNA: TGTGCCAGCAGTTTGCTGGGGATAGGGCTGAGAAATGAGCAGTTCTTC; CDR3: CASSLLGIGLRNEQFF; V: TRBV12-3/TRBV12-4; J: TRBJ2-1; D: .; size: .; length: 16
DNA: TGTGCCAGCAGTAGACAGGGTTCGGGTAATTCACCCCTCCACTTT; CDR3: CASSRQGSGNSPLHF; V: TRBV6-1; J: TRBJ1-6; D: TRBD1; size: .; length: 15
DNA: TGTGCCAGCAGGAGGGGTCCCACTGGAGCTTTCTTT; CDR3: CASRRGPTGAFF; V: TRBV6-1; J: TRBJ1-1; D: .; size: .; length: 12
DNA: TGCAGTGCTAGTTGGAACAGGGGTACTGAAGCTTTCTTT; CDR3: CSASWNRGTEAFF; V: TRBV20-1; J: TRBJ1-1; D: TRBD1; size: .; length: 13
DNA: TGCGCCAGCAGCTTGTATCTCTTT; CDR3: CASSLYLF; V: TRBV5-1; J: TRBJ1-1; D: .; size: few; length: 8
DNA: TGCAGTGGGATTAGCGGTAGCACAGATACGCAGTATTTT; CDR3: CSGISGSTDTQYF; V: TRBV20-1; J: TRBJ2-3; D: .; size: .; length: 13
DNA: TGTGCCACCAGCTCTACCGGTCAGGCGGGAGGTGAAGATACGCAGTATTTT; CDR3: CATSSTGQAGGEDTQYF; V: TRBV15; J: TRBJ2-3; D: TRBD2; size: .; length: 17
DNA: TGTGCCAGCAGTTACTCTGGCGGGAGGGCCCACAATGAGCAGTTCTTC; CDR3: CASSYSGGRAHNEQFF; V: TRBV6-6; J: TRBJ2-1; D: TRBD2; size: .; length: 16
DNA: TGTGCCAGCAGCCAAGATATCGGGGGTACCAAAAACATTCAGTACTTC; CDR3: CASSQDIGGTKNIQYF; V: TRBV3-1; J: TRBJ2-4; D: .; size: .; length: 16
DNA: TGTGCCAGCAGCTTAGCGCGCGGCCCGGTCAGGGACCATAATTCACCCCTCCACTTT; CDR3: CASSLARGPVRDHNSPLHF; V: TRBV7-9; J: TRBJ1-6; D: .; size: .; length: 19
DNA: TGTGCCAGCAGTGATAGCGGGAGACCCTACAATGAGCAGTTCTTC; CDR3: CASSDSGRPYNEQFF; V: TRBV25-1; J: TRBJ2-1; D: TRBD2; size: .; length: 15
DNA: TGTGCCACCAGTGATTCCGGGACAGAAAACATTCAGTACTTC; CDR3: CATSDSGTENIQYF; V: TRBV24-1; J: TRBJ2-4; D: TRBD1; size: .; length: 14
DNA: TGTGCCAGCAGCCCGCACGGAGCGGGGGGTGTAGATACGCAGTATTTT; CDR3: CASSPHGAGGVDTQYF; V: TRBV11-1; J: TRBJ2-3; D: TRBD2; size: few; length: 16
DNA: TGCGCCAGCAGCCAAGACGGGGACAGTACGATCAATCAGCCCCAGCATTTT; CDR3: CASSQDGDSTINQPQHF; V: TRBV4-3; J: TRBJ1-5; D: TRBD1; size: .; length: 17